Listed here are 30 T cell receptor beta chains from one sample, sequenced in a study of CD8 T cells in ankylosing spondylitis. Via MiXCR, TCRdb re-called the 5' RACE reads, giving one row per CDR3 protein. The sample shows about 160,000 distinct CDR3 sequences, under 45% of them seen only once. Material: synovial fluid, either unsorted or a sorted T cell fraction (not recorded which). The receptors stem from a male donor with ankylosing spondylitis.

CDR3 amino acids: CASSLGTGRTDTQYF. CDR3 in DNA: TGTGCCAGCAGCTTGGGGACAGGGCGCACAGATACGCAGTATTTT. V usage is TRBV5-6 and J usage is TRBJ2-3; 8 nucleotides align to TRBD1. V lost 0 bases, J lost 1 base, and 1 base stayed unmatched. This CDR3 contains 15 residues. Germline CDR1 and CDR2: SGHDT and YYEEEE.

CDR3 in amino acids: CASGLILRGFYSPLHF. DNA of the CDR3: TGTGCTAGTGGTTTGATCCTCAGGGGATTTTATTCACCCCTCCACTTT. The chain carries TRBV12-5 and TRBJ1-6; D may be TRBD1 (6 bases). The CDR3 spans 16 residues. Germline V gene data show CDR1 as LGHNT and CDR2 as FRNRAP. The V and J ends lost 2 bases and 8 bases respectively, with 16 bases between them.

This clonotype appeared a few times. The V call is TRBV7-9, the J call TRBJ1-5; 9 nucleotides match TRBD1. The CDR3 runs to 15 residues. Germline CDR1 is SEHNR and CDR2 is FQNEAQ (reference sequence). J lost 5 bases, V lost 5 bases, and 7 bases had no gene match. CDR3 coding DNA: TGTGCCAGCAGCCCGGGACAGGGTCCGCATCAGCCCCAGCATTTT. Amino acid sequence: CASSPGQGPHQPQHF.

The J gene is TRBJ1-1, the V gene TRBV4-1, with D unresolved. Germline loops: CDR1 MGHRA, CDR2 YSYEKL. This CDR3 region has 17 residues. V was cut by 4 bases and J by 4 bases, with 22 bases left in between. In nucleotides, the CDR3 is TGCGCCAGCAGCCTCTTCGGGGTACCGCTAGGACCCACTGAAGCTTTCTTT. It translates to CASSLFGVPLGPTEAFF.

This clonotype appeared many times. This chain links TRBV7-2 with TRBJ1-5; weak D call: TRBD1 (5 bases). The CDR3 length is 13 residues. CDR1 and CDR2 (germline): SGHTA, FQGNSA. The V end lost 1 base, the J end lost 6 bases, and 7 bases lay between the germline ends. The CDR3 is CASSLDGGQPQHF. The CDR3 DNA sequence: TGTGCCAGCAGCTTAGATGGGGGTCAGCCCCAGCATTTT.

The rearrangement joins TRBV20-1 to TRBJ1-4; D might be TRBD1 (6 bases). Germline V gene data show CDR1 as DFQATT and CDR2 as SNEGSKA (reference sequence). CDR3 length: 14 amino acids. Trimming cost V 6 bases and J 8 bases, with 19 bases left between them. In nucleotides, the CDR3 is TGCAGTGCGTCAAAGGGGGGGGCAGGGGAAAAACTGTTTTTT. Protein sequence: CSASKGGAGEKLFF.

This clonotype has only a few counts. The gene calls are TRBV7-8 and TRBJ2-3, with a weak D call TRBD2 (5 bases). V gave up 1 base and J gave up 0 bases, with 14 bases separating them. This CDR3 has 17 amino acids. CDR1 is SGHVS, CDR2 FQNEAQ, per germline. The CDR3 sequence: CASSLDGLAFSTDTQYF. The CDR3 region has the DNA TGTGCCAGCAGCTTAGATGGGCTAGCTTTTAGCACAGATACGCAGTATTTT.

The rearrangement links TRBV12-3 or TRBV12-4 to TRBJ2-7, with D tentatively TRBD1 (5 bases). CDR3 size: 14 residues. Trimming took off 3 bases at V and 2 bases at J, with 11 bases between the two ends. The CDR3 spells CASSLIGVPYEQYF. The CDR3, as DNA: TGTGCCAGCAGTTTGATAGGGGTACCCTACGAGCAGTACTTC.

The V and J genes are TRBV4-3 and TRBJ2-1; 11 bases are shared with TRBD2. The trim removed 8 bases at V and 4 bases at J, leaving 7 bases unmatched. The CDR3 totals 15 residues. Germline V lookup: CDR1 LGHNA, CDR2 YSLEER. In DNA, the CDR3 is TGCGCCAGCGCGTATGGGACTAGCGGTTACAATGAGCAGTTCTTC. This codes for CASAYGTSGYNEQFF.

CDR3 in amino acids: CASSPAPAGYGSPLHF. The CDR3 nucleotides read TGTGCCAGCAGCCCGGCCCCGGCGGGATATGGTTCACCCCTCCACTTT. The V gene is TRBV7-9, the J gene TRBJ1-6, with no clear D. Trimming removed 5 bases from V and 9 bases from J, with 20 bases in between. CDR1 and CDR2 (germline): SEHNR, FQNEAQ (reference sequence). The CDR3 covers 16 residues. Drawing the rest from reference TRBV7-9 and TRBJ1-6, the complete variable domain is DTGVSQNPRHKITKRGQNVTFRCDPISEHNRLYWYRQTLGQGPEFLTYFQNEAQLEKSRLLSDRFSAERPKGSFSTLEIQRTEQGDSAMYLCASSPAPAGYGSPLHFGNGTRLTVT.

The CDR3 DNA reads as TGTGCCTGGACCAGGGGCGCCAGCACAGATACGCAGTATTTT. Its translation: CAWTRGASTDTQYF. This chain links TRBV30 with TRBJ2-3; tentatively, D is TRBD1 (6 bases). The CDR3 spans 14 residues. CDR1 is GTSNPN, CDR2 SVGIG, per germline (reference sequence). Deletions cut 4 bases from V and 0 bases from J, with 11 bases between. The complete variable domain, with remaining parts taken from reference TRBV30 and TRBJ2-3, reads SQTIHQWPATLVQPVGSPLSLECTVEGTSNPNLYWYRQAAGRGLQLLFYSVGIGQISSEVPQNLSASRPQDRQFILSSKKLLLSDSGFYLCAWTRGASTDTQYFGPGTRLTVL.

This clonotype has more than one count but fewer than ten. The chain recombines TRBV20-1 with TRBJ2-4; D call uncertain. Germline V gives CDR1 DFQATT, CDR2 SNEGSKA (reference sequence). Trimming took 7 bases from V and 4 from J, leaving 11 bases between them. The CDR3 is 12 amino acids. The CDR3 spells CSGASWKNIQYF. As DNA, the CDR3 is TGCAGTGGTGCGAGTTGGAAAAACATTCAGTACTTC.

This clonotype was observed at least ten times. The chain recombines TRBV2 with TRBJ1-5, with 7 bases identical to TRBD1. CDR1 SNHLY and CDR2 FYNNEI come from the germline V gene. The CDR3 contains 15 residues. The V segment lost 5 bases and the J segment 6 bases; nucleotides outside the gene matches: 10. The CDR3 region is CASSPSTGYSQPQHF. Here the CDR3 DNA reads TGTGCCAGCAGTCCATCGACAGGGTACAGTCAGCCCCAGCATTTT.

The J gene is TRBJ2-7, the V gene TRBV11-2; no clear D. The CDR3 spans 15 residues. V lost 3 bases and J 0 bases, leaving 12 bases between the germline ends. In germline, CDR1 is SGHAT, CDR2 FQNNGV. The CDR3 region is CASSFPPFFSYEQYF. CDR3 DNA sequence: TGTGCCAGCAGCTTTCCCCCTTTTTTCTCCTACGAGCAGTACTTC.

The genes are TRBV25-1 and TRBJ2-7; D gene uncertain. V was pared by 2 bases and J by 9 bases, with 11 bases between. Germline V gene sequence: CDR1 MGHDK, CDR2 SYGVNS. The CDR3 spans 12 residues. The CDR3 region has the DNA TGTGCCAGCAGTGAAGGCCCCGCCGCGCAGTACTTC. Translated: CASSEGPAAQYF.

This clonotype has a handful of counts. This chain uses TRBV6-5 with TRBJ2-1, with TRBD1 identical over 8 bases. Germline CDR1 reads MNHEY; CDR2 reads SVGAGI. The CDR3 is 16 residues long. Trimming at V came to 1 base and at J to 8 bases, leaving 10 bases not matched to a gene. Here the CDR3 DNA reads TGTGCCAGCAGTTACTTAGACAGGGGAATATACGATGAGCAGTTCTTC. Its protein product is CASSYLDRGIYDEQFF.

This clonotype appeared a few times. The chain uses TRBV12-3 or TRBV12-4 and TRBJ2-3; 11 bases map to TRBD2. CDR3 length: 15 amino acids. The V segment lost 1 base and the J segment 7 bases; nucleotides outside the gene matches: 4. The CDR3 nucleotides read TGTGCCAGCAGTTTAGTAGCGGGAGGGGTGAATACGCAGTATTTT. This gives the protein CASSLVAGGVNTQYF.

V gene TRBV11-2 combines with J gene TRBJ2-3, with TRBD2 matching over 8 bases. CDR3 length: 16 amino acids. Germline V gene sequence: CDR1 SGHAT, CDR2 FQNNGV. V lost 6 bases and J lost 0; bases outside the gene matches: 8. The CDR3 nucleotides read TGTGCCAGCAGTCCCGGGGTAGCGGGAAGCACAGATACGCAGTATTTT. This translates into CASSPGVAGSTDTQYF.

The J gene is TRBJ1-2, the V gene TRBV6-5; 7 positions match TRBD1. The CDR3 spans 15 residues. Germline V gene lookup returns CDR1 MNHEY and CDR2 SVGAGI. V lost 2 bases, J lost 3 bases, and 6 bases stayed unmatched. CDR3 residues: CASSYRGTVDYGYTF. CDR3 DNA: TGTGCCAGCAGTTACCGAGGGACAGTTGACTATGGCTACACCTTC.

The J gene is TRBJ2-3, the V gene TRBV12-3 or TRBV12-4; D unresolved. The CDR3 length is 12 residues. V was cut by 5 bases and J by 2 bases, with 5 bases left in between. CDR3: CASSQTTDTQYF. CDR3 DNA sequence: TGTGCCAGCAGTCAGACCACAGATACGCAGTATTTT.

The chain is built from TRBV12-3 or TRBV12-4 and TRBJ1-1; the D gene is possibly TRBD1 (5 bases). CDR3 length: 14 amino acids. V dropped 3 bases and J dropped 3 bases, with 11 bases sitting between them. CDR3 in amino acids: CASSFRGAHTEAFF. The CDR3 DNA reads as TGTGCCAGCAGTTTCCGGGGCGCCCACACTGAAGCTTTCTTT.

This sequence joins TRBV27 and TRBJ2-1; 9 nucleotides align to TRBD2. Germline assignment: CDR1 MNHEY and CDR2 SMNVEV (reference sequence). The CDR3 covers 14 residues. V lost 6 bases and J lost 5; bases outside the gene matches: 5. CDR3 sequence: CASSFSGSHNEQFF. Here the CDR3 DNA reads TGTGCCAGCAGCTTTAGCGGGAGCCACAATGAGCAGTTCTTC.

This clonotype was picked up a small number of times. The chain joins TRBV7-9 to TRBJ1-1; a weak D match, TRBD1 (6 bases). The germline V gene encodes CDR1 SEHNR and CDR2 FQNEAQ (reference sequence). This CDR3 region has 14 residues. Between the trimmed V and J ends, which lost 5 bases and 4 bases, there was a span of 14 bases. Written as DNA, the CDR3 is TGTGCCAGCAGCCCGACAGGTCTGGGCACTGAAGCTTTCTTT. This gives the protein CASSPTGLGTEAFF.

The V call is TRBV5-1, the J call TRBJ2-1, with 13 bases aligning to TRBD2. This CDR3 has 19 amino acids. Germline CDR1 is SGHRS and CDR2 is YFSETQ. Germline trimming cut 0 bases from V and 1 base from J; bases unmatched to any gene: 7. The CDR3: CASSLAQGLAGVSYNEQFF. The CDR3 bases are TGCGCCAGCAGCTTGGCCCAAGGACTAGCGGGGGTTTCCTACAATGAGCAGTTCTTC.

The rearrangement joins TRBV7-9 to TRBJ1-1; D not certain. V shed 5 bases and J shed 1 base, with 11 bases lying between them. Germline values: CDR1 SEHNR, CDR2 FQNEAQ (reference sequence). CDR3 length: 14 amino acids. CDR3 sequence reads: CASSDISGNTEAFF. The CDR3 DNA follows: TGTGCCAGCAGCGACATAAGCGGGAACACTGAAGCTTTCTTT. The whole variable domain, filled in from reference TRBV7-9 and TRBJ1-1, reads DTGVSQNPRHKITKRGQNVTFRCDPISEHNRLYWYRQTLGQGPEFLTYFQNEAQLEKSRLLSDRFSAERPKGSFSTLEIQRTEQGDSAMYLCASSDISGNTEAFFGQGTRLTVV.

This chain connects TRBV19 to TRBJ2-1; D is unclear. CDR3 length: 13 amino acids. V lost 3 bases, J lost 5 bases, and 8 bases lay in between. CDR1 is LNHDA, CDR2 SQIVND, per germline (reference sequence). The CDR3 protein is CASSISGHNEQFF. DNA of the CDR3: TGTGCCAGTAGTATTTCCGGGCACAATGAGCAGTTCTTC.

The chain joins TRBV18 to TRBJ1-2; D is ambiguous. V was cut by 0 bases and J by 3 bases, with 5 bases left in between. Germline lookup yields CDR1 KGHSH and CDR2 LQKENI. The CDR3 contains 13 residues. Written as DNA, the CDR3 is TGTGCCAGCTCACCACCAGCAGACTATGGCTACACCTTC. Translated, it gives CASSPPADYGYTF.

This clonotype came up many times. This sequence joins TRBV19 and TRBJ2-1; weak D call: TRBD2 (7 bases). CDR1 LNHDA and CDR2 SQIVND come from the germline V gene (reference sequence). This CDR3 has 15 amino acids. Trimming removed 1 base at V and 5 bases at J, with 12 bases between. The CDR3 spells CASSIAEGGNNEQFF. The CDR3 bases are TGTGCCAGTAGTATAGCGGAGGGGGGGAACAATGAGCAGTTCTTC.

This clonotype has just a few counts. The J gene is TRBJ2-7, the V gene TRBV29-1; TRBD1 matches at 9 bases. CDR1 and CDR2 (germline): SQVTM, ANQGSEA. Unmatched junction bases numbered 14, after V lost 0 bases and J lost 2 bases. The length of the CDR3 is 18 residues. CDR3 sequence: CSVEDLPAQGQGPYEQYF. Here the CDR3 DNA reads TGCAGCGTTGAAGATCTCCCGGCTCAGGGACAGGGCCCCTACGAGCAGTACTTC.

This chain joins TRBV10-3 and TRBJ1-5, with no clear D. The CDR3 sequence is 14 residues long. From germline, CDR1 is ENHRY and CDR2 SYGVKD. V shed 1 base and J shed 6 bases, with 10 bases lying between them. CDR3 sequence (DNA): TGTGCCATCAGTGAGTTCAGAAGGACTCAGCCCCAGCATTTT. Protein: CAISEFRRTQPQHF.